This T cell receptor beta chain was sequenced during a study of blood T cell repertoires in COVID-19. Between the trimmed V and J ends, which lost 5 bases and 2 bases, there was a span of 10 bases. The length of the CDR3 is 15 residues. Per the germline V gene, CDR1 is SGHNT and CDR2 is YENEEA. Produced via immunoSEQ multiplex PCR; TCRdb's table is partial and in-frame only. The sample holds just over 40,000 clones; around 83% are singletons and the top ten take roughly 2.6%. The sequence was collected from a woman aged 55-70 years with acute or convalescent COVID-19. The specimen sequenced was peripheral blood. V and J are TRBV11-3 and TRBJ1-6, with unresolved D. CDR3 loop: CASSLSGAYNSPLHF. The CDR3 coding sequence is TGTGCCAGCAGCCTCTCCGGGGCCTATAATTCACCCCTCCACTTT.